This passage covers 19 T cell receptor beta chains from one sample sequenced in a study of cytomegalovirus exposure and HLA in healthy donors. The repertoire was sequenced with immunoSEQ multiplex PCR; TCRdb's copy has only in-frame clones and lacks some. The sample includes over 250,000 clones, approximately 83% of them seen just once. The sample was PBMCs. These receptors came from a young woman in good health and CMV-seronegative.

J is TRBJ2-2 and V is TRBV9; 7 bases match TRBD1. The V gene's germline CDR1 is SGDLS and CDR2 YYNGEE. V gave up 1 base and J gave up 4 bases; unmatched junction bases: 4. CDR3 length equals 15 residues. The CDR3 spells CASSVLTGSTGELFF. The DNA for the CDR3 is TGTGCCAGCAGCGTATTGACAGGGTCCACCGGGGAGCTGTTTTTT. The full variable domain, its missing parts supplied by reference TRBV9 and TRBJ2-2, is DSGVTQTPKHLITATGQRVTLRCSPRSGDLSVYWYQQSLDQGLQFLIQYYNGEERAKGNILERFSAQQFPDLHSELNLSSLELGDSALYFCASSVLTGSTGELFFGEGSRLTVL.

On this clone itself: Within the sample, other DNA sequences also encode this same CDR3. The chain couples TRBV30 to TRBJ2-7; weak D call: TRBD1 (6 bases). Trimming stripped 2 bases from V and 2 bases from J, with 7 bases between. Germline lookup yields CDR1 GTSNPN and CDR2 SVGIG (reference sequence). CDR3 size: 12 residues. Here the CDR3 DNA reads TGTGCCTGGAGTCCAGGGGCCTACGAGCAGTACTTC. It encodes CAWSPGAYEQYF.

The rearrangement joins TRBV6-5 to TRBJ1-5; 7 nucleotides align to TRBD1. Germline CDR1 is MNHEY and CDR2 is SVGAGI. The length of the CDR3 is 16 residues. V lost 4 bases and J lost 1; bases outside the gene matches: 7. CDR3 region: CASSSLSGGSNQPQHF. In DNA, the CDR3 is TGTGCCAGCAGTTCCCTCTCAGGGGGAAGCAATCAGCCCCAGCATTTT.

V usage is TRBV9 and J usage is TRBJ2-1, with D possibly matching TRBD2 (6 bases). V lost 3 bases, J lost 15 bases, and 13 bases lay in between. CDR1 SGDLS and CDR2 YYNGEE come from the germline V gene. CDR3 size: 11 residues. The CDR3 region has the DNA TGTGCCAGCAGCGACGGGACTGAAGGGTTCTTC. This translates into CASSDGTEGFF.

This clone has only a few counts. The V and J genes are TRBV4-3 and TRBJ2-2; D perhaps matches TRBD2 (6 bases). Germline V gene sequence: CDR1 LGHNA, CDR2 YSLEER. Trimming removed 2 bases at V and 7 bases at J, with 17 bases between. There are 16 residues in the CDR3. The CDR3 loop is CASSQFRGAMGGELFF. The DNA for the CDR3 is TGCGCCAGCAGCCAATTTCGCGGGGCGATGGGCGGGGAGCTGTTTTTT.

J is TRBJ2-7 and V is TRBV4-1, with 8 bases identical to TRBD1. Looked up from germline, CDR1 is MGHRA and CDR2 is YSYEKL. The trim removed 0 bases at V and 4 bases at J, leaving 5 bases unmatched. This CDR3 comprises 15 residues. CDR3 DNA sequence: TGCGCCAGCAGCCAAGAGGCAGGGGGCAGATACGAGCAGTACTTC. It codes for CASSQEAGGRYEQYF.

The chain carries TRBV6-5 and TRBJ2-1; TRBD2 aligns across 9 bases. The CDR3 has 15 residues. J was trimmed by 8 bases and V by 4 bases; bases with no gene match: 9. The germline V gene has CDR1 MNHEY and CDR2 SVGAGI. DNA for the CDR3: TGTGCCAGCAGTTCTAGCGGGACCTCCGGGGATGAGCAGTTCTTC. Translation: CASSSSGTSGDEQFF.

This clone was observed a few times. The chain has TRBV5-1 and TRBJ2-5; maybe TRBD2 (5 bases). Germline lookup yields CDR1 SGHRS and CDR2 YFSETQ. V lost 4 bases and J 2 bases, leaving 9 bases between the germline ends. The CDR3 extends over 13 amino acids. The CDR3 here is CASSLRGQETQYF. CDR3 sequence (DNA): TGCGCCAGCAGCCTCCGGGGTCAAGAGACCCAGTACTTC.

The gene calls are TRBV7-6 and TRBJ2-3; D not resolved. Germline values: CDR1 SGHVS, CDR2 FNYEAQ. The length of the CDR3 is 16 residues. Trimming left V 1 base short and J 2 bases short, with 13 bases between. The CDR3 sequence is CASSLVPYDNTDTQYF. The CDR3 region has the DNA TGTGCCAGCAGCTTAGTACCCTACGACAACACAGATACGCAGTATTTT.

The V call is TRBV5-1, the J call TRBJ1-3; the match to TRBD1 covers 8 bases. The trim removed 2 bases at V and 4 bases at J, leaving 8 bases unmatched. The CDR3 contains 16 residues. CDR1 and CDR2 (germline): SGHRS, YFSETQ. The CDR3 DNA reads as TGCGCCAGCAGCTTCCGGACAGGGAAAGGCGGAAACACCATATATTTT. Amino acids: CASSFRTGKGGNTIYF.

The V and J genes are TRBV11-2 and TRBJ2-1, with 10 bases fitting TRBD1. CDR1 SGHAT and CDR2 FQNNGV come from the germline V gene. This CDR3 comprises 14 residues. Trimming removed 5 bases from V and 5 bases from J; junction bases left unmatched: 3. The CDR3 spells CASSTGQGNNEQFF. DNA for the CDR3: TGTGCCAGCAGCACGGGACAGGGGAACAATGAGCAGTTCTTC.

V gene TRBV6-5 combines with J gene TRBJ2-3; TRBD2 matches 9 bases. The J segment lost 6 bases and the V segment lost 7 bases, leaving 5 bases of the junction unmatched. Germline lookup yields CDR1 MNHEY and CDR2 SVGAGI. This CDR3 has 13 amino acids. The CDR3 loop reads CASNGLARDTQYF. CDR3 nucleotides: TGTGCCAGCAACGGACTAGCGCGGGATACGCAGTATTTT.

The chain employs TRBV30 and TRBJ1-4; D remains unclear. This CDR3 is 12 amino acids long. Germline V lookup: CDR1 GTSNPN, CDR2 SVGIG (reference sequence). V was pared by 2 bases and J by 12 bases, with 13 bases between. The CDR3 nucleotides are TGTGCCTGGAGTATAAACAGCCTTCAACTGTTTTTT. Translated, it gives CAWSINSLQLFF.

V and J are TRBV6-6 and TRBJ2-2; the match to TRBD1 covers 12 bases. CDR3 length equals 16 residues. The V and J ends lost 6 bases and 4 bases, in that order; junction bases with no gene match: 6. Germline CDR1 reads MNHNY; CDR2 reads SVGAGI (reference sequence). CDR3 DNA sequence: TGTGCCAGCAGCGAGGGGACAGGGGGCGGCACCGGGGAGCTGTTTTTT. Translating gives CASSEGTGGGTGELFF.

V and J are TRBV5-1 and TRBJ2-3, with D perhaps TRBD2 (6 bases). The germline gives CDR1 SGHRS, CDR2 YFSETQ. The ends were cut back, 0 bases at V and 6 bases at J, with 11 bases in the middle. The CDR3 runs 14 residues. This chain's CDR3 is CASSLELAWDTQYF. The CDR3 nucleotides read TGCGCCAGCAGCTTGGAACTAGCATGGGATACGCAGTATTTT.

This clone has a single count. The rearrangement uses TRBV7-9 and TRBJ1-2; 10 nucleotides line up with TRBD1. Germline loops: CDR1 SEHNR, CDR2 FQNEAQ (reference sequence). This CDR3 has 12 residues. The V gene end was trimmed by 5 bases and the J gene end by 6 bases; junction bases not matched to a gene: 0. CDR3: CASSGQGDGYTF. The CDR3, as DNA: TGTGCCAGCAGCGGACAGGGGGATGGCTACACCTTC. Full variable domain (rest looked up from reference TRBV7-9 and TRBJ1-2): DTGVSQNPRHKITKRGQNVTFRCDPISEHNRLYWYRQTLGQGPEFLTYFQNEAQLEKSRLLSDRFSAERPKGSFSTLEIQRTEQGDSAMYLCASSGQGDGYTFGSGTRLTVV.

This chain connects TRBV5-6 to TRBJ2-7; a possible D gene is TRBD1 (5 bases). The ends were cut back, 2 bases at V and 5 bases at J, with 11 bases in the middle. Germline V gives CDR1 SGHDT, CDR2 YYEEEE. The CDR3 length is 13 residues. The CDR3, as DNA: TGTGCCAGCAGCTTCGGGCAGGGTGACGAGCAGTACTTC. Translated: CASSFGQGDEQYF.

The chain employs TRBV5-1 and TRBJ2-2; unclear D gene. V was clipped by 0 bases and J by 2 bases, with 8 bases between them. Germline V gene lookup returns CDR1 SGHRS and CDR2 YFSETQ. This CDR3 is 15 amino acids long. Here the CDR3 reads CASSLALYNTGELFF. CDR3 DNA sequence: TGCGCCAGCAGCTTGGCCCTATATAACACCGGGGAGCTGTTTTTT.

The rearrangement joins TRBV30 to TRBJ2-2; weak D call: TRBD1 (6 bases). Germline V CDR1 and CDR2: GTSNPN, SVGIG (reference sequence). V shed 0 bases and J shed 2 bases, with 10 bases lying between them. CDR3 size: 15 residues. CDR3 loop: CAWSVHRVNTGELFF. The CDR3 coding sequence is TGTGCCTGGAGTGTACACAGGGTAAACACCGGGGAGCTGTTTTTT. Based on the CDR3 plus reference TRBV30 and TRBJ2-2, the full variable domain is SQTIHQWPATLVQPVGSPLSLECTVEGTSNPNLYWYRQAAGRGLQLLFYSVGIGQISSEVPQNLSASRPQDRQFILSSKKLLLSDSGFYLCAWSVHRVNTGELFFGEGSRLTVL.